This entry concerns a single T cell receptor (beta chain). The junction departs from the called germline gene at one end, perhaps through a read error. The source of the sample is a study of tumor and adjacent non-tumor tissue in lung cancer. TCRbeta libraries were built with three rounds of nested PCR, modified from ARM-PCR. In TCRdb, the multiplex PCR reads were re-called with MiXCR into one record per CDR3 protein. Among 70,000 or so distinct CDR3 sequences listed, about 61% were seen once. RNA was extracted from bulk tissue without any cell sorting. CDR3 length: 14 amino acids. The germline V gene encodes CDR1 SGHKS and CDR2 YYEKEE (reference sequence).

This receptor was taken from a man aged 50 to 60 with non-small cell lung cancer. The V gene is TRBV5-5, the J gene TRBJ2-2; possible D gene TRBD2, 5 bases. Sequencing input: lung tumor tissue. CDR3 sequence (DNA): TGTACCAGCAGTTTTCTTAGCGACACCGGGGAGCTGTTTTTT. It is translated as CTSSFLSDTGELFF.